Following are 19 T cell receptor beta chains from one sample sequenced in a study of T cells in pancreatic ductal adenocarcinoma. The selected patients with pancreatic ductal adenocarcinoma had surgery but no neoadjuvant therapy. The repertoire was sequenced with immunoSEQ multiplex PCR; TCRdb's copy has only in-frame clones and lacks some. The sample contains 100,000 or so clones, about 96% of which appear only once. Source material: PBMCs. These receptors were obtained from a human donor with pancreatic ductal adenocarcinoma.

J is TRBJ2-1 and V is TRBV5-1, with D uncertain. CDR3 length: 16 amino acids. Trimming took off 1 base at V and 9 bases at J, with 20 bases between the two ends. Germline-derived CDR1 and CDR2 are SGHRS and YFSETQ. DNA for the CDR3: TGCGCCAGCAGCTTGATGGTCAGGAATGACCCTGGTGAGCAGTTCTTC. It yields the protein CASSLMVRNDPGEQFF. Together with reference TRBV5-1 and TRBJ2-1, the CDR3 gives the full variable domain: KAGVTQTPRYLIKTRGQQVTLSCSPISGHRSVSWYQQTPGQGLQFLFEYFSETQRNKGNFPGRFSGRQFSNSRSEMNVSTLELGDSALYLCASSLMVRNDPGEQFFGPGTRLTVL.

This sequence joins TRBV2 and TRBJ2-3; 7 positions agree with TRBD1. V was pared by 8 bases and J by 5 bases, with 7 bases of the junction left unmatched. The CDR3 spans 13 residues. CDR1 and CDR2 (germline): SNHLY, FYNNEI. CDR3 sequence (DNA): TGTGCCAGCCTAGGGGGCGCGGTAGATACGCAGTATTTT. It translates to CASLGGAVDTQYF. Full variable domain (remainder filled in from reference TRBV2 and TRBJ2-3): EPEVTQTPSHQVTQMGQEVILRCVPISNHLYFYWYRQILGQKVEFLVSFYNNEISEKSEIFDDQFSVERPDGSNFTLKIRSTKLEDSAMYFCASLGGAVDTQYFGPGTRLTVL.

CDR3 region: CASGQDGTGELFF. The CDR3, as DNA: TGTGCCAGCGGACAGGACGGCACCGGGGAGCTGTTTTTT. V and J are TRBV2 and TRBJ2-2; 7 nucleotides match TRBD1. This CDR3 region has 13 residues. Germline V gene lookup returns CDR1 SNHLY and CDR2 FYNNEI. V lost 8 bases and J lost 4; bases outside the gene matches: 4.

V is TRBV5-4 and J is TRBJ2-6, with a tentative D call TRBD2 (7 bases). The CDR3 loop spans 17 amino acids. Germline loops: CDR1 SGHNT, CDR2 YYREEE (reference sequence). Here the CDR3 reads CATKWGGGISGANVLTF. CDR3 DNA sequence: TGTGCTACCAAATGGGGGGGCGGAATCTCTGGGGCCAACGTCCTGACTTTC.

V and J are TRBV7-2 and TRBJ1-1; D call uncertain. V shed 2 bases and J shed 4 bases, with 8 bases lying between them. The CDR3 covers 13 residues. Germline CDR1 reads SGHTA; CDR2 reads FQGNSA. The CDR3 DNA reads TGTGCCAGCAGCTTAATCACAAGCACTGAAGCTTTCTTT. The encoded protein is CASSLITSTEAFF.

Written as DNA, the CDR3 is TGTGCCAGCAGCTACCCCGGGACAGGGACAGGCCAAGTCTACAATGAGCAGTTCTTC. This encodes CASSYPGTGTGQVYNEQFF. This chain joins TRBV7-9 and TRBJ2-1, with 9 bases that match TRBD1. J was trimmed by 3 bases and V by 4 bases; bases with no gene match: 16. The V gene's germline CDR1 is SEHNR and CDR2 FQNEAQ (reference sequence). The CDR3 runs 19 residues. The complete variable domain, with remaining parts taken from reference TRBV7-9 and TRBJ2-1, reads DTGVSQNPRHKITKRGQNVTFRCDPISEHNRLYWYRQTLGQGPEFLTYFQNEAQLEKSRLLSDRFSAERPKGSFSTLEIQRTEQGDSAMYLCASSYPGTGTGQVYNEQFFGPGTRLTVL.

Worth noting for this clone: The same CDR3 also results from other DNA sequences found in this sample. The genes are TRBV9 and TRBJ2-7; 7 bases match TRBD1. The CDR3 runs to 14 residues. V was pared by 2 bases and J by 0 bases, with 2 bases of the junction left unmatched. Germline CDR1 is SGDLS and CDR2 is YYNGEE. Here the CDR3 reads CASSVQGDSYEQYF. As DNA, the CDR3 is TGTGCCAGCAGCGTCCAGGGGGACTCCTACGAGCAGTACTTC.

The V gene is TRBV11-2, the J gene TRBJ2-1; 7 bases are shared with TRBD1. Losses at the gene ends were 5 bases for V and 2 bases for J; bases not matched to a gene: 6. This CDR3 spans 15 amino acids. In germline, CDR1 is SGHAT, CDR2 FQNNGV. The CDR3 nucleotides are TGTGCCAGCAGCCAGGGGGTAGGAACCTACAATGAGCAGTTCTTC. Its protein is CASSQGVGTYNEQFF.

This clone was detected only once. The same CDR3 arises from other DNA sequences in this sample as well. This sequence joins TRBV2 and TRBJ2-7; D is uncertain. The ends were cut back, 2 bases at V and 4 bases at J, with 6 bases in the middle. The CDR3 is 12 residues long. Germline loops: CDR1 SNHLY, CDR2 FYNNEI. CDR3 amino acids: CASSESGYEQYF. The CDR3, as DNA: TGTGCCAGCAGTGAATCAGGTTACGAGCAGTACTTC. Variable domain in full (rest from reference TRBV2 and TRBJ2-7): EPEVTQTPSHQVTQMGQEVILRCVPISNHLYFYWYRQILGQKVEFLVSFYNNEISEKSEIFDDQFSVERPDGSNFTLKIRSTKLEDSAMYFCASSESGYEQYFGPGTRLTVT.

This clone has only one observation. The V and J genes are TRBV5-6 and TRBJ2-3, with 8 bases matching TRBD1. Germline values: CDR1 SGHDT, CDR2 YYEEEE. The length of the CDR3 is 17 residues. The V gene end was trimmed by 0 bases and the J gene end by 7 bases; junction bases not matched to a gene: 13. As DNA, the CDR3 is TGTGCCAGCAGCTTGGCCCGGACAGGGCCCGCCGGGAATACGCAGTATTTT. Translating it yields CASSLARTGPAGNTQYF.

The CDR3 DNA reads as TGTGCCAGCAGGGAACAGGGGGCAGGTAGCAATCAGCCCCAGCATTTT. Amino acids: CASREQGAGSNQPQHF. The rearrangement joins TRBV6-6 to TRBJ1-5, with TRBD1 identical over 9 bases. The CDR3 extends over 16 amino acids. The V and J ends lost 6 bases and 0 bases, in that order; junction bases with no gene match: 6. CDR1 MNHNY and CDR2 SVGAGI come from the germline V gene (reference sequence).

V and J are TRBV7-9 and TRBJ1-4; TRBD1 matches 8 bases. This CDR3 region has 16 residues. Trimming at V came to 4 bases and at J to 6 bases, leaving 10 bases not matched to a gene. Germline CDR1 reads SEHNR; CDR2 reads FQNEAQ (reference sequence). CDR3 loop: CASSSRWGRGHEKLFF. CDR3 DNA: TGTGCCAGCAGCTCCCGCTGGGGCAGGGGGCATGAAAAACTGTTTTTT.

DNA for the CDR3: TGTGCCTGGAGGGTGGGGCAGGCCTACGAGCAGTACTTC. This gives the protein CAWRVGQAYEQYF. This rearrangement joins TRBV30 to TRBJ2-7, with D perhaps matching TRBD1 (5 bases). The germline CDR1 and CDR2 sequences are GTSNPN and SVGIG (reference sequence). V lost 3 bases and J lost 2, with 11 bases in between. The CDR3 consists of 13 residues.

V is TRBV5-1 and J is TRBJ2-5; 9 positions match TRBD2. Germline assignment: CDR1 SGHRS and CDR2 YFSETQ. Trimming took 1 base from V and 9 from J; bases not matched to a gene: 7. This CDR3 has 14 residues. CDR3 sequence reads: CASSLSGTSWSQYF. Written as DNA, the CDR3 is TGCGCCAGCAGCTTGTCCGGGACTAGCTGGTCCCAGTACTTC.

J is TRBJ2-2 and V is TRBV6-4; TRBD1 agrees at 7 bases. This CDR3 has 14 amino acids. V shed 8 bases and J 5 bases; nucleotides not matched to a gene: 8. Germline CDR1 MRHNA, CDR2 SNTAGT. The CDR3 loop is CASGAVTGTGELFF. CDR3 nucleotides: TGTGCCAGCGGGGCCGTGACAGGGACCGGGGAGCTGTTTTTT.

This clone was seen once. The chain combines TRBV11-2 with TRBJ2-5; D possibly corresponds to TRBD2 (5 bases). The CDR3 totals 14 residues. The V and J ends lost 2 bases and 1 base respectively, with 8 bases between them. The V gene's germline CDR1 is SGHAT and CDR2 FQNNGV. Written as DNA, the CDR3 is TGTGCCAGCAGCTTATTTGGAGGCCAAGAGACCCAGTACTTC. Translated: CASSLFGGQETQYF.

This clone was seen a single time. This rearrangement joins TRBV7-9 to TRBJ2-5; maybe TRBD1 (5 bases). Per germline, CDR1 SEHNR and CDR2 FQNEAQ (reference sequence). The ends were cut back, 4 bases at V and 4 bases at J, with 13 bases in the middle. This CDR3 is built from 14 residues. The CDR3 reads CASSSGRLLETQYF. The CDR3 nucleotides read TGTGCCAGCAGCTCAGGGCGACTCCTAGAGACCCAGTACTTC. The variable domain in full, completed from reference TRBV7-9 and TRBJ2-5, reads DTGVSQNPRHKITKRGQNVTFRCDPISEHNRLYWYRQTLGQGPEFLTYFQNEAQLEKSRLLSDRFSAERPKGSFSTLEIQRTEQGDSAMYLCASSSGRLLETQYFGPGTRLLVL.

The chain has TRBV27 and TRBJ2-5; tentative D call: TRBD2 (6 bases). Germline V CDR1 and CDR2: MNHEY, SMNVEV (reference sequence). The V end was cut by 2 bases, the J end by 2 bases, with 12 bases between. The CDR3 sequence is 15 residues long. The CDR3 sequence: CASSLALGGQETQYF. In DNA, the CDR3 is TGTGCCAGCAGTTTAGCCCTCGGAGGGCAAGAGACCCAGTACTTC.

The chain employs TRBV7-2 and TRBJ1-2, with D maybe TRBD1 (5 bases). The germline gives CDR1 SGHTA, CDR2 FQGNSA. The CDR3 totals 13 residues. V was cut by 7 bases and J by 8 bases, with 17 bases left in between. The CDR3 DNA reads as TGTGCCAGCACTTTGCCGGGGGTAGGGGGCTACACCTTC. Translation: CASTLPGVGGYTF.